These 30 T cell receptor beta chains were all obtained from the same sample, sequenced in a study of blood T cell repertoires in COVID-19. Generated by immunoSEQ multiplex PCR, the TCRdb table keeps only in-frame clones and is missing some. The profile shows some 120,000 clones, about four fifths of them singletons. The sample was peripheral blood. The receptors derive from an older man with active or convalescent COVID-19.

This sequence joins TRBV6-6 and TRBJ1-4, with D possibly being TRBD1 (5 bases). The CDR3 is made up of 14 amino acids. The V and J ends lost 6 bases and 6 bases respectively, with 14 bases between them. Per the germline V gene, CDR1 is MNHNY and CDR2 is SVGAGI (reference sequence). CDR3 region: CASRPGRSDEKLFF. DNA of the CDR3: TGTGCCAGCAGACCAGGGAGGAGTGATGAAAAACTGTTTTTT.

This clone was counted between two and nine times. This rearrangement joins TRBV5-6 to TRBJ2-7; D remains unclear. The CDR3 spans 13 residues. The V gene lost 4 bases and the J gene lost 3 bases, with 11 bases spanning the gap. Germline V gene data show CDR1 as SGHDT and CDR2 as YYEEEE. CDR3 amino acids: CASSRDTIYEQYF. The CDR3 coding sequence is TGTGCCAGCAGCCGCGACACCATCTACGAGCAGTACTTC. Looking up the rest from reference TRBV5-6 and TRBJ2-7 gives the full variable domain: DAGVTQSPTHLIKTRGQQVTLRCSPKSGHDTVSWYQQALGQGPQFIFQYYEEEERQRGNFPDRFSGHQFPNYSSELNVNALLLGDSALYLCASSRDTIYEQYFGPGTRLTVT.

The chain employs TRBV5-1 and TRBJ2-7; 11 nucleotides line up with TRBD2. The trim removed 0 bases at V and 2 bases at J, leaving 1 base unmatched. This CDR3 region has 15 residues. Germline CDR1 SGHRS, CDR2 YFSETQ. As DNA, the CDR3 is TGCGCCAGCAGCTTGGGTAGCGGGGGGGCCTACGAGCAGTACTTC. Translating it yields CASSLGSGGAYEQYF.

V is TRBV11-2 and J is TRBJ1-1, with D perhaps TRBD1 (6 bases). CDR1 SGHAT and CDR2 FQNNGV come from the germline V gene. The length of the CDR3 is 13 residues. Between the trimmed V and J ends, which lost 10 bases and 3 bases, there was a span of 15 bases. CDR3 in amino acids: CATERQADTEAFF. CDR3 nucleotide sequence: TGTGCCACCGAAAGACAGGCGGACACTGAAGCTTTCTTT.

The chain joins TRBV30 to TRBJ1-4; maybe TRBD1 (5 bases). The CDR3 is 16 residues long. The germline gives CDR1 GTSNPN, CDR2 SVGIG (reference sequence). The V end lost 3 bases, the J end lost 0 bases, and 14 bases lay between the germline ends. CDR3: CAWRSRDSATNEKLFF. The CDR3 nucleotides read TGTGCCTGGAGATCCCGGGACTCAGCAACTAATGAAAAACTGTTTTTT. Full variable domain (remainder filled in from reference TRBV30 and TRBJ1-4): SQTIHQWPATLVQPVGSPLSLECTVEGTSNPNLYWYRQAAGRGLQLLFYSVGIGQISSEVPQNLSASRPQDRQFILSSKKLLLSDSGFYLCAWRSRDSATNEKLFFGSGTQLSVL.

The DNA for the CDR3 is TGTGCCAGCAGCATTAGCGGGGGGCCGGGCACCGGGGAGCTGTTTTTT. Translation: CASSISGGPGTGELFF. The rearrangement links TRBV11-2 to TRBJ2-2; 10 nucleotides agree with TRBD2. CDR3 length: 16 residues. Germline CDR1 SGHAT, CDR2 FQNNGV. After removal of 5 bases from V and 4 bases from J, the junction contained 7 bases not matched to a gene.

The chain couples TRBV5-1 to TRBJ2-3; TRBD2 agrees at 8 bases. Germline CDR1 reads SGHRS; CDR2 reads YFSETQ. Trimming at V came to 2 bases and at J to 4 bases, leaving 3 bases not matched to a gene. The CDR3 runs 14 residues. In DNA form, the CDR3 reads TGCGCCAGCAGCTTACTAGCGGAGGCAGATACGCAGTATTTT. This translates into CASSLLAEADTQYF.

This sequence joins TRBV12-3 or TRBV12-4 and TRBJ2-2; D remains ambiguous. The CDR3 spans 13 residues. With 4 bases removed from V and 6 bases from J, the gap between germline ends came to 9 bases. This CDR3 is CASSSEPAGELFF. The CDR3 DNA is TGTGCCAGCAGTTCAGAACCCGCCGGGGAGCTGTTTTTT.

The chain combines TRBV19 with TRBJ1-5; no firm D call. The germline gives CDR1 LNHDA, CDR2 SQIVND (reference sequence). Trimming removed 5 bases from V and 3 bases from J, with 14 bases in between. The CDR3 is made up of 15 amino acids. The CDR3 here is CASSSLLGVNQPQHF. Written as DNA, the CDR3 is TGTGCCAGTAGTTCACTTTTGGGAGTCAATCAGCCCCAGCATTTT. Complete variable domain (other parts from reference TRBV19 and TRBJ1-5): DGGITQSPKYLFRKEGQNVTLSCEQNLNHDAMYWYRQDPGQGLRLIYYSQIVNDFQKGDIAEGYSVSREKKESFPLTVTSAQKNPTAFYLCASSSLLGVNQPQHFGDGTRLSIL.

The CDR3: CASSSSYEQYF. DNA for the CDR3: TGTGCCAGCAGTTCGTCCTACGAGCAGTACTTC. The chain combines TRBV12-3 or TRBV12-4 with TRBJ2-7; no clear D. The CDR3 runs to 11 residues. The V end lost 4 bases, the J end lost 1 base, and 2 bases lay between the germline ends.

This chain links TRBV19 with TRBJ2-7; 9 bases match TRBD1. The CDR3 has 14 amino acids. Trimming took 4 bases from V and 4 from J; bases not matched to a gene: 5. From germline, CDR1 is LNHDA and CDR2 SQIVND (reference sequence). The CDR3: CASSTTGGMYEQYF. In nucleotides, the CDR3 is TGTGCCAGTAGTACGACAGGGGGTATGTACGAGCAGTACTTC.

This clone has a handful of counts. The chain uses TRBV6-5 and TRBJ1-4; D is unclear. The germline V gene has CDR1 MNHEY and CDR2 SVGAGI. The CDR3 consists of 15 residues. V lost 2 bases and J lost 1, with 8 bases in between. The CDR3 DNA sequence: TGTGCCAGCAGTTACGGTTCAGGAACTAATGAAAAACTGTTTTTT. It codes for CASSYGSGTNEKLFF.

V usage is TRBV3-1 (or the pseudogene TRBV3-2) and J usage is TRBJ2-3; D gene ambiguous. Germline-derived CDR1 and CDR2 are LGHDT and YNNKEL (reference sequence). V lost 1 base and J 4 bases, leaving 3 bases between the germline ends. The CDR3 spans 12 residues. CDR3 residues: CASSQVSDTQYF. The CDR3 nucleotides read TGTGCCAGCAGCCAAGTCTCAGATACGCAGTATTTT.

The chain recombines TRBV5-6 with TRBJ1-6, with TRBD1 matching over 7 bases. The germline CDR1 and CDR2 sequences are SGHDT and YYEEEE. After removal of 4 bases from V and 3 bases from J, the junction contained 4 bases not matched to a gene. CDR3 size: 15 residues. The CDR3 coding sequence is TGTGCCAGCAGCACCCGACAGGGCTATAATTCACCCCTCCACTTT. Translation: CASSTRQGYNSPLHF.

This clone appeared a few times. The chain combines TRBV7-2 with TRBJ2-7, with 8 bases fitting TRBD2. The trim removed 2 bases at V and 5 bases at J, leaving 8 bases unmatched. The CDR3 extends over 15 amino acids. CDR1 is SGHTA, CDR2 FQGNSA, per germline. CDR3 residues: CASSLQGLVINEQYF. In DNA form, the CDR3 reads TGTGCCAGCAGCTTACAGGGACTAGTCATCAACGAGCAGTACTTC.

This clone was counted a few times. The chain joins TRBV27 to TRBJ1-5; perhaps TRBD1 as D (5 bases). The ends were cut back, 0 bases at V and 7 bases at J, with 10 bases in the middle. Germline assignment: CDR1 MNHEY and CDR2 SMNVEV (reference sequence). The CDR3 is made up of 14 amino acids. CDR3 loop: CASSLSAGLQPQHF. The CDR3 nucleotides read TGTGCCAGCAGTTTATCGGCAGGGTTGCAGCCCCAGCATTTT.

To note about this clone: The sample holds other DNA sequences that translate to the same CDR3. The CDR3 nucleotides are TGTGCCAGCAGCCTCAGACAGGGGGCAACTGGCTACACCTTC. Translation gives CASSLRQGATGYTF. The V gene is TRBV5-6, the J gene TRBJ1-2; 10 bases align to TRBD1. The germline CDR1 and CDR2 sequences are SGHDT and YYEEEE. CDR3 length: 14 amino acids. The ends lost 4 bases at V and 7 bases at J; junction bases unmatched: 7.

The chain joins TRBV19 to TRBJ2-7; 9 bases line up with TRBD1. V shed 3 bases, J shed 6 bases, and the junction held 9 bases outside the gene matches. The CDR3 extends over 15 amino acids. Germline-derived CDR1 and CDR2 are LNHDA and SQIVND (reference sequence). CDR3 bases: TGTGCCAGTAGTATTTCCGGGACAGGGCTCTCCGAGCAGTACTTC. It translates to CASSISGTGLSEQYF.

This CDR3 reads CASSPRSPEAFF. The CDR3 coding sequence is TGTGCCAGCAGTCCCCGGAGTCCGGAAGCTTTCTTT. The chain uses TRBV12-3 or TRBV12-4 and TRBJ1-1; no firm D call. This CDR3 contains 12 residues. V was clipped by 5 bases and J by 8 bases, with 12 bases between them.

J is TRBJ1-2 and V is TRBV27; D may be TRBD1 (5 bases). The germline V gene encodes CDR1 MNHEY and CDR2 SMNVEV (reference sequence). This CDR3 contains 13 residues. V shed 6 bases and J shed 4 bases, with 12 bases lying between them. The CDR3 bases are TGTGCCAGCAGCCCAGGGCGACTCTATGGCTACACCTTC. Its protein product is CASSPGRLYGYTF.

This chain joins TRBV4-3 and TRBJ2-5; D remains ambiguous. The CDR3 covers 12 residues. Trimming took 1 base from V and 11 from J, leaving 11 bases between them. Looked up from germline, CDR1 is LGHNA and CDR2 is YSLEER. The CDR3 region has the DNA TGCGCCAGCAGCCAAGTCTACGGTCAACAGTACTTC. Protein: CASSQVYGQQYF.

The chain employs TRBV3-1 (or the pseudogene TRBV3-2) and TRBJ2-6; TRBD2 matches 14 bases. J gave up 0 bases and V 6 bases, and 7 bases lay outside the gene matches. Germline V gene sequence: CDR1 LGHDT, CDR2 YNNKEL (reference sequence). This CDR3 comprises 19 residues. CDR3 in DNA: TGTGCCAGCAGTAGACTAGCGGGGGGGATAAGCTCTGGGGCCAACGTCCTGACTTTC. Protein: CASSRLAGGISSGANVLTF.

This clone showed up just once. CDR3 protein: CASSLSPGTANTGELFF. In DNA form, the CDR3 reads TGTGCCAGCAGCTTATCACCGGGGACTGCTAACACCGGGGAGCTGTTTTTT. This sequence joins TRBV7-9 and TRBJ2-2, with a weak D call TRBD2 (6 bases). Germline V gives CDR1 SEHNR, CDR2 FQNEAQ (reference sequence). V was clipped by 2 bases and J by 2 bases, with 15 bases between them. The CDR3 is 17 residues long.

This chain connects TRBV30 to TRBJ2-6; D not resolved. The CDR3 extends over 17 amino acids. The V gene's germline CDR1 is GTSNPN and CDR2 SVGIG (reference sequence). V lost 3 bases and J 2 bases, leaving 17 bases between the germline ends. The CDR3 bases are TGTGCCTGGAGACCCGCCCCCTCGAGTCCTGGGGCCAACGTCCTGACTTTC. This codes for CAWRPAPSSPGANVLTF.

V and J are TRBV19 and TRBJ2-5; tentative D call: TRBD2 (6 bases). Looked up from germline, CDR1 is LNHDA and CDR2 is SQIVND (reference sequence). The CDR3 runs to 14 residues. The CDR3 loop is CATAGRGLQETQYF. Written as DNA, the CDR3 is TGTGCTACGGCGGGGCGGGGCCTACAAGAGACCCAGTACTTC.

This chain links TRBV7-2 with TRBJ2-5; tentatively, D is TRBD2 (6 bases). V was trimmed by 5 bases and J by 4 bases, leaving 14 bases between them. Looked up from germline, CDR1 is SGHTA and CDR2 is FQGNSA. This CDR3 contains 14 residues. For the CDR3, the DNA is TGTGCCAGCAGCCGGGACTCAACAGTAGAGACCCAGTACTTC. This encodes CASSRDSTVETQYF.

The genes are TRBV4-3 and TRBJ2-3, with a possible D match to TRBD1 (6 bases). CDR3 length equals 16 residues. Germline V gene data show CDR1 as LGHNA and CDR2 as YSLEER. Trimming cost V 1 base and J 3 bases, with 14 bases left between them. CDR3 loop: CASSQGPGVATDTQYF. In DNA, the CDR3 is TGCGCCAGCAGCCAAGGTCCAGGGGTGGCAACAGATACGCAGTATTTT.

The chain has TRBV5-6 and TRBJ1-1, with no clear D. Trimming stripped 5 bases from V and 5 bases from J, with 10 bases between. The germline V gene has CDR1 SGHDT and CDR2 YYEEEE. The CDR3 runs 12 residues. In DNA form, the CDR3 reads TGTGCCAGCAGACGGAGAACGACTGAAGCTTTCTTT. Translated: CASRRRTTEAFF.

This clone was counted between two and nine times. This chain connects TRBV20-1 to TRBJ1-1; D ambiguous. V was shortened by 6 bases and J by 11 bases, with 13 bases between the two germline ends. The germline V gene encodes CDR1 DFQATT and CDR2 SNEGSKA (reference sequence). The CDR3 contains 10 residues. The CDR3 region has the DNA TGCAGTGCCCCGGAAGCGCAGGCTTTCTTT. Translated, it gives CSAPEAQAFF.

The chain recombines TRBV9 with TRBJ2-7, with 7 bases fitting TRBD2. Trimming took 0 bases from V and 3 from J; bases not matched to a gene: 3. Looked up from germline, CDR1 is SGDLS and CDR2 is YYNGEE. This CDR3 is 14 amino acids long. CDR3 residues: CASSVASSGYEQYF. As DNA, the CDR3 is TGTGCCAGCAGCGTAGCGTCTAGCGGCTACGAGCAGTACTTC.